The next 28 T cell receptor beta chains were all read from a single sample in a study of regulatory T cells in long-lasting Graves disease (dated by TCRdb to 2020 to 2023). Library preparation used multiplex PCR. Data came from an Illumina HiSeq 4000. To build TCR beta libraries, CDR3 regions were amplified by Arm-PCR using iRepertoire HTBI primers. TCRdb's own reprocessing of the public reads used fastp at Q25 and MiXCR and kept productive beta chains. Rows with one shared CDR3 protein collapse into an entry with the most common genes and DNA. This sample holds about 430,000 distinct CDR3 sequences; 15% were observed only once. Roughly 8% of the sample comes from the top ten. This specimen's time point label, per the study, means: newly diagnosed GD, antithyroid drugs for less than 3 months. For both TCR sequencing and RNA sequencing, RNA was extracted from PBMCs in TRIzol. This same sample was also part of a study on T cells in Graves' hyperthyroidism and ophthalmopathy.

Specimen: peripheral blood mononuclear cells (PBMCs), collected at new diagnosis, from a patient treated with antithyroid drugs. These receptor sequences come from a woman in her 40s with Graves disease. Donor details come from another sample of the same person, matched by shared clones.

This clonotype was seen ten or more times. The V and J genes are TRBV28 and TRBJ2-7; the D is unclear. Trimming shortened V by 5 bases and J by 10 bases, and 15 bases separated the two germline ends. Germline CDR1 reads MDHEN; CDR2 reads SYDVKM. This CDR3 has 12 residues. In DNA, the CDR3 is TGTGCCAGCAGTGTCGCCCCCGCGGATCAGTACTTC. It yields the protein CASSVAPADQYF.

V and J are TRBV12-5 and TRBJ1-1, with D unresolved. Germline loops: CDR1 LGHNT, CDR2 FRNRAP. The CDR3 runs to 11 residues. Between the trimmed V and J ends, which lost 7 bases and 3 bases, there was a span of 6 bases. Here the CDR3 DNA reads TGTGCTAGTGATGATCACACTGAAGCTTTCTTT. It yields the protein CASDDHTEAFF. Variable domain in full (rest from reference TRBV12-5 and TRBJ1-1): DARVTQTPRHKVTEMGQEVTMRCQPILGHNTVFWYRQTMMQGLELLAYFRNRAPLDDSGMPKDRFSAEMPDATLATLKIQPSEPRDSAVYFCASDDHTEAFFGQGTRLTVV.

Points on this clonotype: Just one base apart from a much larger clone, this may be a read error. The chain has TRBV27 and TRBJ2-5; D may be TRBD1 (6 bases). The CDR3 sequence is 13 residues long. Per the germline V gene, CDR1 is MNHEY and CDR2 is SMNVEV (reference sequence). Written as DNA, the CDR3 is TGTGTCAGCAGCAGGGGTGCACAAGAGACCCAGTACTTC. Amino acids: CVSSRGAQETQYF.

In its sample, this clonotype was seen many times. Written as DNA, the CDR3 is TGTGCCAGCAGCTCCCATGTCGTCAGTTCACCCCTCCACTTT. This encodes CASSSHVVSSPLHF. V usage is TRBV7-9 and J usage is TRBJ1-6; D is unresolved. There are 14 residues in the CDR3. The germline V and J ends were trimmed by 4 bases and 9 bases, with 13 bases remaining between them. Germline V gene lookup returns CDR1 SEHNR and CDR2 FQNEAQ (reference sequence).

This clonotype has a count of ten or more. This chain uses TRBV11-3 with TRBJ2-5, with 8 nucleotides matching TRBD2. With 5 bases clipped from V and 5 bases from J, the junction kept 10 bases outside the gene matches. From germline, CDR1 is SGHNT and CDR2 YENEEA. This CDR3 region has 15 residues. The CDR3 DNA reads TGTGCCAGCAGCCCCGGACAGCGGGAGAGGGAGACCCAGTACTTC. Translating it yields CASSPGQRERETQYF.

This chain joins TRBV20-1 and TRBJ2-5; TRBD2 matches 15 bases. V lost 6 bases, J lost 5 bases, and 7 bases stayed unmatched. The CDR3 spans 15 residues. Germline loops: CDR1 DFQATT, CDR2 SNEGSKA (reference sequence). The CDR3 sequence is CSAGLAGGVTETQYF. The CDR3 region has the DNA TGCAGTGCCGGACTAGCGGGAGGGGTCACGGAGACCCAGTACTTC.

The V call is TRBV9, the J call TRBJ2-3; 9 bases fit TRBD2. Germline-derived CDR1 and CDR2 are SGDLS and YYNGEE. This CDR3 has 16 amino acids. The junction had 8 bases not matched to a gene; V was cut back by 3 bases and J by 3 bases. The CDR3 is CASSGGGGGFTDTQYF. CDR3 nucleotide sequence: TGTGCCAGCAGCGGCGGGGGGGGAGGGTTTACAGATACGCAGTATTTT.

This CDR3 reads CASSQDNGYTF. The CDR3 DNA is TGCGCCAGCAGCCAAGATAATGGCTACACCTTC. This sequence joins TRBV4-1 and TRBJ1-2; D gene uncertain. V was clipped by 0 bases and J by 6 bases, with 2 bases between them. The CDR3 extends over 11 amino acids. Per germline, CDR1 MGHRA and CDR2 YSYEKL.

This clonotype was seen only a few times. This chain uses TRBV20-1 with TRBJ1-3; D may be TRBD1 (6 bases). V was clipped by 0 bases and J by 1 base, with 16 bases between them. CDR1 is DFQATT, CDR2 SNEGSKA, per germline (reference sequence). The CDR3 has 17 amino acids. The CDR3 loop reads CSARDLTGGQSGNTIYF. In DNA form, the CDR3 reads TGCAGTGCTAGAGATCTCACGGGGGGCCAATCTGGAAACACCATATATTTT.

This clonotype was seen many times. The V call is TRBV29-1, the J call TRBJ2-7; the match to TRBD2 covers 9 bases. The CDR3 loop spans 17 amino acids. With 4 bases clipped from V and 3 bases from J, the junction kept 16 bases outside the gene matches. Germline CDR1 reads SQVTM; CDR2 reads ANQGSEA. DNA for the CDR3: TGCAGCGTTGTAGCGTTGGTAGCGGGAGCTGTTTTCTACGAGCAGTACTTC. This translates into CSVVALVAGAVFYEQYF.

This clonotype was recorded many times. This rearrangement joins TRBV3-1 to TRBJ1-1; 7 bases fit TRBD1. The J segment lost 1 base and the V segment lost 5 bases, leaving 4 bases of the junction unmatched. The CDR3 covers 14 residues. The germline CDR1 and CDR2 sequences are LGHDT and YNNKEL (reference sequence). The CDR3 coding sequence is TGTGCCAGCAGCTTCGACAGGGCGAACACTGAAGCTTTCTTT. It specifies CASSFDRANTEAFF.

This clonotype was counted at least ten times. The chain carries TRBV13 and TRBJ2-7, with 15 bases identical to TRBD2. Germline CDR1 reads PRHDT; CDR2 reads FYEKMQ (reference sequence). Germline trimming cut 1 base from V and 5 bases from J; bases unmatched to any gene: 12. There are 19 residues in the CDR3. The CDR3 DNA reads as TGTGCCAGCAGCTTAGCCGGGACTAGCGGGAGGAGGGAAGGGAACGAGCAGTACTTC. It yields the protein CASSLAGTSGRREGNEQYF.

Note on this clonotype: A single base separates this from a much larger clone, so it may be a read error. In nucleotides, the CDR3 is TGTGCCAGCAGTACACCCTCCAGGTCATATAGCCATGGCTACACCTTC. Translated, it gives CASSTPSRSYSHGYTF. This chain uses TRBV6-1 with TRBJ1-2; D is unclear. From germline, CDR1 is MNHNS and CDR2 SASEGT. The CDR3 is 16 amino acids. Trimming removed 5 bases at V and 6 bases at J, with 22 bases between.

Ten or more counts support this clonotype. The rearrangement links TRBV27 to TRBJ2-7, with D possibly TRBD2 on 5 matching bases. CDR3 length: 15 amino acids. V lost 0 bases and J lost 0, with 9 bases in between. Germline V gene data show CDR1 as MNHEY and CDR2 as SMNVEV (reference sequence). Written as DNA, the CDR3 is TGTGCCAGCAGTTTATCGGTAGCGTCCTCCTACGAGCAGTACTTC. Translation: CASSLSVASSYEQYF.

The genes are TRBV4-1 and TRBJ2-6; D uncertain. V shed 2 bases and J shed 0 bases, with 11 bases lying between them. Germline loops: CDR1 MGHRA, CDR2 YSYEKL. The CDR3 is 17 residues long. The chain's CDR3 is CASSQSSVTSGANVLTF. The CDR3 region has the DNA TGCGCCAGCAGCCAATCGAGCGTTACCTCTGGGGCCAACGTCCTGACTTTC.

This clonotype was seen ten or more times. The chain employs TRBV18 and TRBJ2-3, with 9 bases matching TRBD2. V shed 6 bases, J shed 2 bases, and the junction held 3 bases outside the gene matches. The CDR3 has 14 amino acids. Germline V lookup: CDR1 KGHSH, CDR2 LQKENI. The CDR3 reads CASSRTSDTDTQYF. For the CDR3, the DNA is TGTGCCAGCTCCCGGACTAGCGACACAGATACGCAGTATTTT.

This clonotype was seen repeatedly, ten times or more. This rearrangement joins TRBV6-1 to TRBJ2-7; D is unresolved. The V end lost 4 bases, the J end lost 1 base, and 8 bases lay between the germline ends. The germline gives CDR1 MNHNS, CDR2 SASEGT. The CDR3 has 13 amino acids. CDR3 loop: CASSADPSYEQYF. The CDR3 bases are TGTGCCAGCAGTGCCGACCCTTCCTACGAGCAGTACTTC.

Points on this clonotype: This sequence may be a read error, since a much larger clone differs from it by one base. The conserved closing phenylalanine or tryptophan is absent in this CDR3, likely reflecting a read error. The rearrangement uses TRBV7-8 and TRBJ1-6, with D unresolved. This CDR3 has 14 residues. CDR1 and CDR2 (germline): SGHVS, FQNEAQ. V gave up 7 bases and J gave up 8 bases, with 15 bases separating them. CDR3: CASTRGGDYSPLHY. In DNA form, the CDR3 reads TGTGCCAGCACCCGGGGTGGGGATTATTCACCCCTCCACTAT.

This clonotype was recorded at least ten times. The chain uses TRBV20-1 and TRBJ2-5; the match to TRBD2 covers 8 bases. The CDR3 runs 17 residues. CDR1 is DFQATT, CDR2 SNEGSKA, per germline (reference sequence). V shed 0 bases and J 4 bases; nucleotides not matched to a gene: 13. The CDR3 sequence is CSARDQEESGRTETQYF. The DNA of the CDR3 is TGCAGTGCTAGAGATCAAGAGGAGAGCGGGAGAACAGAGACCCAGTACTTC.

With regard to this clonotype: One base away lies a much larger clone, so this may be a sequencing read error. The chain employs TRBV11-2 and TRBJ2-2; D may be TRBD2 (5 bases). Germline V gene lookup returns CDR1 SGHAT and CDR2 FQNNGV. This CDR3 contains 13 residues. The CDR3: CASVVGYAGELCF. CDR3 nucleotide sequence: TGTGCCAGCGTTGTGGGATACGCCGGGGAGCTGTGTTTT.

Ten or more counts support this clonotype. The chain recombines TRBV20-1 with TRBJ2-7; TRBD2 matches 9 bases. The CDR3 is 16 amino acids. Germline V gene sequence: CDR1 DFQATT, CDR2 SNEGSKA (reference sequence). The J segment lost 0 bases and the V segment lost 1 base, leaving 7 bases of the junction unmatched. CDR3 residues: CSARAGLAGSSYEQYF. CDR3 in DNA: TGCAGTGCTAGAGCCGGGCTAGCGGGAAGCTCCTACGAGCAGTACTTC.

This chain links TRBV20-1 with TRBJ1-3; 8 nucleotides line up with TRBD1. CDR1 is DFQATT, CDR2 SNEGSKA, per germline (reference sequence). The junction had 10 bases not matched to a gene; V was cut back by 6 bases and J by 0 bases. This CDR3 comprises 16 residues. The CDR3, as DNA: TGCAGTGCGGTATCAGGGGGCGCGAGCTCTGGAAACACCATATATTTT. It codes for CSAVSGGASSGNTIYF.

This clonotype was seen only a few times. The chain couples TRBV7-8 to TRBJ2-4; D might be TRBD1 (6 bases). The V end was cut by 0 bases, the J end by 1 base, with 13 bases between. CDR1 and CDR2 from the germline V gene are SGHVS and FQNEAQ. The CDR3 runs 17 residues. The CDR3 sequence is CASSLARWQGAKNIQYF. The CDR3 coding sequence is TGTGCCAGCAGCTTAGCGAGGTGGCAGGGGGCCAAAAACATTCAGTACTTC.

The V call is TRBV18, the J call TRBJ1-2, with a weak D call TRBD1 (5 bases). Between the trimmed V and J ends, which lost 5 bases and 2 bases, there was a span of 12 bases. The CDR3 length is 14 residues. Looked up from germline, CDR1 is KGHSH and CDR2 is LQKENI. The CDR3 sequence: CASSSGFQNYGYTF. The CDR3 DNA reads TGTGCCAGCTCATCAGGGTTCCAGAACTATGGCTACACCTTC.

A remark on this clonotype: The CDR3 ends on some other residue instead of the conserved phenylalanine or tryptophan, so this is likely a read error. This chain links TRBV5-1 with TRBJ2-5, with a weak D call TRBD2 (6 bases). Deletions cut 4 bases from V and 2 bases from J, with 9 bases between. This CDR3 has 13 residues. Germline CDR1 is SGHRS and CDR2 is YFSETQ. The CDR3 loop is CASSVGLQETQYS. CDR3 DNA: TGCGCCAGCAGCGTGGGACTTCAAGAGACCCAGTACTCC.

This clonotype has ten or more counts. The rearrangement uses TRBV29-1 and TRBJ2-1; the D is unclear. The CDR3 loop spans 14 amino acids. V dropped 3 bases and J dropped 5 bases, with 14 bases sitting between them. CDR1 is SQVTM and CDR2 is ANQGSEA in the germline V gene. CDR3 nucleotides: TGCAGCGTTGATGGGCAGGTCATACACAATGAGCAGTTCTTC. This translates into CSVDGQVIHNEQFF.

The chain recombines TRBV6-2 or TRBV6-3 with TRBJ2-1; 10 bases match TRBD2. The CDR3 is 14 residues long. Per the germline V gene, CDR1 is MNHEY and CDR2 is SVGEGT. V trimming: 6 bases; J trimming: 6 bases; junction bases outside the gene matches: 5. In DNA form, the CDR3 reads TGTGCCAGCAGGGAAGCGGGAGGGTCCAATGAGCAGTTCTTC. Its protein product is CASREAGGSNEQFF.

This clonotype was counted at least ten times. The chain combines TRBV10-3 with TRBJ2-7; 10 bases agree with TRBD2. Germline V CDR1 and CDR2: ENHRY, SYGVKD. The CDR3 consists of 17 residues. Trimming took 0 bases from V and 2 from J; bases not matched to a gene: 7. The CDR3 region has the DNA TGTGCCATCAGTGAGTCGAGCGGGAGGGGGGCGGCCTACGAGCAGTACTTC. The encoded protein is CAISESSGRGAAYEQYF.